This TCR beta chain emerged from a study of blood T cell repertoires in COVID-19 (dated by TCRdb to between 2020 and 2021). For the wider study: Collaborator samples came from the United States, Italy and Spain and covered acute and convalescent phases of COVID-19. Deeply sampled blood TCRbeta repertoires from subjects exposed to, actively infected with, or recovered from COVID-19 were included in the dataset. The material from the prospective study consisted of cDNA or gDNA derived from T cells, B-cell-depleted T cells, or PBMCs. Samples came from the ongoing ImmuneRACE study (first 160 participants) plus 1,254 subjects from 6 global collaborators. The repertoires were released in a freely available public database meant as a resource for research on the immune response to SARS-CoV-2. HLA class I and class II types, where available, came from metadata supplied by the sample provider rather than from assay-based typing. A de-identified subject ID, COVID-19 status, age in years and sex were almost always included in the sample metadata. Findings and caveats that apply to the study as a whole: The quantity of clinical and demographic metadata differed by source and by participant and was supplied without curation.

About this clone itself: The clone's antigen remains unknown. No per-base quality is available; no much larger clone lies one base away.

TCRbeta CDR3 regions were amplified from genomic DNA by means of the immunoSEQ Assay, a bias-controlled multiplex PCR. Processing in the source paper ran as follows. The number of nucleated cells in each sample was estimated from the amplification of reference gene primers within the assay. To quantify the absolute abundance of each unique TCRbeta CDR3 rearrangement, sequence reads were collapsed and filtered. Productive Simpson clonality was computed per sample as the square root of Simpson's diversity index over productive rearrangements. TCRdb retrieved this table from immuneACCESS and kept in-frame rearrangements only. Not all clones are present; in checked studies, unresolved V genes account for under half, and no reason is known for the remainder. V, J and clone size are those of that table, while D and trimming were read from the DNA. A total of around 220,000 clones appear in this sample, about 88% of them only once. The leading ten clones occupy around 2.2% of the sample.

The cysteine opens and the phenylalanine closes a CDR3 of 15 amino acids. Only the CDR3 portion is preserved as DNA: 45 bases, with reading frame beginning at the first base. CDR1 and CDR2 were assigned from the germline V gene as ENHRY and SYGVKD. V loses 2 bases at its end and J loses 8 bases; junction bases beyond the gene matches: 8. Another Seattle source contributed samples from volunteer blood donors who had recovered from COVID-19. The collaborating institutions used their own protocols to collect whole blood in K2EDTA tubes. For TCRbeta analysis, collaborators shipped samples as frozen whole blood, isolated PBMCs, or DNA extracted from either of those sample types.

The rearranged segments are TRBV10-3 and TRBJ1-4, and 7 bases in between align with TRBD1. The source of this sequence is a woman aged 40 to 50 who had recovered from COVID-19. Sequenced: peripheral blood. Read as DNA, the sequence is TGTGCCATCAGTGAGATGGCAGGGGGAAACGAAAAACTGTTTTTT. Its product reads: CAISEMAGGNEKLFF.